Following are 24 T cell receptor beta chains from one sample sequenced in a study of T cell repertoires in cytomegalovirus infection. Each CDR3 protein is one row after TCRdb ran MiXCR on the reads. The sample contains fewer than 700,000 distinct CDR3 sequences, approximately 25% of which appear only once. Specimen: CD8+ T cells from PBMCs. The receptor source for this set is a human donor in good health (CMV status not recorded). Some clones in this sample may be carry-over from other donors' samples.

J is TRBJ2-1 and V is TRBV6-5, with 13 bases that match TRBD2. After removal of 6 bases from V and 1 base from J, the junction contained 12 bases not matched to a gene. Germline V gene lookup returns CDR1 MNHEY and CDR2 SVGAGI. This CDR3 contains 19 residues. The CDR3 loop is CASSPLPLAGGLSYNEQFF. The DNA for the CDR3 is TGTGCCAGCAGCCCACTTCCACTAGCGGGGGGGTTATCCTACAATGAGCAGTTCTTC.

The rearrangement joins TRBV4-1 to TRBJ2-5, with D perhaps given as TRBD1 or TRBD2 (6 bases each). CDR1 and CDR2 from the germline V gene are MGHRA and YSYEKL. Trimming shortened V by 0 bases and J by 2 bases, and 16 bases separated the two germline ends. The CDR3 is made up of 17 amino acids. The CDR3 DNA reads TGCGCCAGCAGCCAAGATCCGGAGGGGGTCTGGCAAGAGACCCAGTACTTC. Translating it yields CASSQDPEGVWQETQYF.

This chain uses TRBV27 with TRBJ1-2, with D perhaps TRBD1 (6 bases). The CDR3 is made up of 14 amino acids. With 4 bases removed from V and 4 bases from J, the gap between germline ends came to 13 bases. Germline CDR1 reads MNHEY; CDR2 reads SMNVEV (reference sequence). The CDR3 sequence is CASSSTTGLYGYTF. The CDR3 DNA is TGTGCCAGCAGTTCAACTACAGGGCTCTATGGCTACACCTTC.

V is TRBV7-9 and J is TRBJ1-1; possible D gene TRBD1, 5 bases. CDR1 is SEHNR and CDR2 is FQNEAQ in the germline V gene (reference sequence). Between the trimmed V and J ends, which lost 3 bases and 2 bases, there was a span of 10 bases. This CDR3 spans 14 amino acids. The DNA of the CDR3 is TGTGCCAGCAGCTTGACAGTAAAAAACACTGAAGCTTTCTTT. This encodes CASSLTVKNTEAFF.

This clonotype appeared a few times. The chain combines TRBV20-1 with TRBJ2-1; TRBD2 matches at 12 bases. J gave up 7 bases and V 6 bases, and 4 bases lay outside the gene matches. This CDR3 spans 13 amino acids. The germline V gene has CDR1 DFQATT and CDR2 SNEGSKA (reference sequence). The CDR3: CSARTSGENEQFF. Written as DNA, the CDR3 is TGCAGTGCGCGGACTAGCGGGGAGAATGAGCAGTTCTTC.

V is TRBV25-1 and J is TRBJ1-2; 8 nucleotides align to TRBD1. V shed 2 bases and J 6 bases; nucleotides not matched to a gene: 5. This CDR3 has 14 amino acids. Germline loops: CDR1 MGHDK, CDR2 SYGVNS. CDR3 nucleotide sequence: TGTGCCAGCAGTGAAGGGGCAGGGGGCAATGGCTACACCTTC. Its protein is CASSEGAGGNGYTF.

This clonotype has only a few counts. This chain uses TRBV20-1 with TRBJ2-7, with D possibly TRBD1 on 6 matching bases. The CDR3 loop spans 13 amino acids. V was shortened by 4 bases and J by 3 bases, with 13 bases between the two germline ends. From germline, CDR1 is DFQATT and CDR2 SNEGSKA (reference sequence). The CDR3 nucleotides read TGCAGTGCTACCGACAGGAACCTCTACGAGCAGTACTTC. Protein: CSATDRNLYEQYF.

On this clonotype itself: A junction boundary mismatches the germline segment, possibly from a read error. The V and J genes are TRBV4-1 and TRBJ2-3, with 7 nucleotides matching TRBD1. Germline CDR1 MGHRA, CDR2 YSYEKL. The length of the CDR3 is 16 residues. CDR3 region: CASNQDEGGPTDTQYF. CDR3 coding DNA: TGCGCCAGCAACCAAGATGAAGGGGGCCCTACAGATACGCAGTATTTT.

The gene calls are TRBV29-1 and TRBJ1-2; 8 bases agree with TRBD1. Germline V CDR1 and CDR2: SQVTM, ANQGSEA. The junction had 4 bases not matched to a gene; V was cut back by 0 bases and J by 4 bases. The CDR3 extends over 14 amino acids. CDR3: CSVEDQGAGYGYTF. For the CDR3, the DNA is TGCAGCGTTGAAGATCAGGGGGCAGGCTATGGCTACACCTTC. The full variable domain, completed using reference TRBV29-1 and TRBJ1-2, is SAVISQKPSRDICQRGTSLTIQCQVDSQVTMMFWYRQQPGQSLTLIATANQGSEATYESGFVIDKFPISRPNLTFSTLTVSNMSPEDSSIYLCSVEDQGAGYGYTFGSGTRLTVV.

This clonotype came up many times. The chain combines TRBV5-4 with TRBJ2-5; D remains ambiguous. Trimming left V 6 bases short and J 4 bases short, with 16 bases between. This CDR3 has 14 amino acids. CDR1 SGHNT and CDR2 YYREEE come from the germline V gene (reference sequence). CDR3 in amino acids: CASIGPGGIETQYF. The CDR3, as DNA: TGTGCCAGCATAGGTCCGGGCGGCATAGAGACCCAGTACTTC.

Comment on this clonotype: One end of the junction is discordant with germline, which a read error may explain. This chain uses TRBV6-6 with TRBJ1-1; D is uncertain. The CDR3 length is 13 residues. Germline V gene sequence: CDR1 MNHNY, CDR2 SVGAGI (reference sequence). This chain's CDR3 is CASSYPLNTEDFF. DNA of the CDR3: TGTGCCAGCAGTTACCCTCTTAACACTGAAGATTTCTTT.

This clonotype has just a few counts. This rearrangement joins TRBV19 to TRBJ1-1; D is uncertain. The V gene lost 7 bases and the J gene lost 7 bases, with 19 bases spanning the gap. This CDR3 spans 14 amino acids. Germline assignment: CDR1 LNHDA and CDR2 SQIVND (reference sequence). The CDR3 sequence: CASTADPTSLEAFF. Here the CDR3 DNA reads TGTGCCAGTACGGCCGACCCGACATCTCTTGAAGCTTTCTTT.

V and J are TRBV2 and TRBJ2-5; a weak D match, TRBD2 (5 bases). The V end was cut by 6 bases, the J end by 0 bases, with 8 bases between. The CDR3 totals 13 residues. Looked up from germline, CDR1 is SNHLY and CDR2 is FYNNEI. The DNA for the CDR3 is TGTGCCAGCAGGCGAGGGAACCAAGAGACCCAGTACTTC. It encodes CASRRGNQETQYF.

This clonotype has ten or more counts. CDR3 nucleotide sequence: TGTGCCAGCAGCCCCCGGGGGTCCTCTGGGGCCAACGTCCTGACTTTC. Its translation is CASSPRGSSGANVLTF. The rearrangement uses TRBV7-3 and TRBJ2-6; TRBD2 is a possible D gene (6 bases). This CDR3 has 16 amino acids. With 5 bases removed from V and 0 bases from J, the gap between germline ends came to 11 bases. The germline V gene encodes CDR1 SGHTA and CDR2 FQGTGA.

The CDR3 is CASSDRGSGNQPQHF. CDR3 sequence (DNA): TGTGCCAGCAGCGACAGGGGGTCGGGGAATCAGCCCCAGCATTTT. The chain carries TRBV2 and TRBJ1-5, with 9 bases aligning to TRBD1. The V segment lost 6 bases and the J segment 4 bases; nucleotides outside the gene matches: 7. The germline gives CDR1 SNHLY, CDR2 FYNNEI. This CDR3 region has 15 residues.

This clonotype was found a few times. The gene calls are TRBV13 and TRBJ2-3; 9 nucleotides match TRBD2. Germline V lookup: CDR1 PRHDT, CDR2 FYEKMQ (reference sequence). Germline trimming cut 3 bases from V and 7 bases from J; bases unmatched to any gene: 8. The CDR3 contains 15 residues. CDR3 DNA: TGTGCCAGCAGCTTTCTACTAGCGGGTCTTAATACGCAGTATTTT. Protein product: CASSFLLAGLNTQYF. The full variable domain, in which reference TRBV13 and TRBJ2-3 provide the parts outside the CDR3, is AAGVIQSPRHLIKEKRETATLKCYPIPRHDTVYWYQQGPGQDPQFLISFYEKMQSDKGSIPDRFSAQQFSDYHSELNMSSLELGDSALYFCASSFLLAGLNTQYFGPGTRLTVL.

This clonotype has ten or more counts. This chain connects TRBV7-6 to TRBJ2-3; a possible D gene is TRBD1 (5 bases). Per germline, CDR1 SGHVS and CDR2 FNYEAQ. V was pared by 0 bases and J by 2 bases, with 15 bases between. The CDR3 totals 17 residues. For the CDR3, the DNA is TGTGCCAGCAGCTTAGCGCCACAGGCCTACTTCACAGATACGCAGTATTTT. Amino acid sequence: CASSLAPQAYFTDTQYF.

The J gene is TRBJ2-7, the V gene TRBV6-1; D might be TRBD1 (6 bases). The CDR3 is 13 amino acids. Looked up from germline, CDR1 is MNHNS and CDR2 is SASEGT. The CDR3 region is CVSSEVDSYEQYV. CDR3 nucleotide sequence: TGTGTCAGCAGTGAAGTGGACAGCTACGAGCAGTACGTC.

This clonotype was detected ten times or more. V and J are TRBV7-6 and TRBJ2-3; tentatively, D is TRBD1 or TRBD2 (5 bases each). Germline V CDR1 and CDR2: SGHVS, FNYEAQ. This CDR3 has 14 amino acids. V gave up 5 bases and J gave up 3 bases, with 12 bases separating them. This CDR3 is CASSPGWGTDTQYF. In DNA, the CDR3 is TGTGCCAGCAGCCCCGGGTGGGGGACAGATACGCAGTATTTT.

This chain uses TRBV2 with TRBJ2-2; D is possibly TRBD1 (6 bases). The CDR3 runs to 16 residues. Germline lookup yields CDR1 SNHLY and CDR2 FYNNEI. V lost 1 base, J lost 0 bases, and 9 bases lay in between. CDR3 in DNA: TGTGCCAGCAGTGAAGTTGGGACACCGAACACCGGGGAGCTGTTTTTT. Translation: CASSEVGTPNTGELFF.

The sample holds a few counts of this clonotype. J is TRBJ1-1 and V is TRBV11-1, with D unclear. Germline CDR1 reads SGHAT; CDR2 reads FQDESV (reference sequence). Trimming cost V 5 bases and J 2 bases, with 12 bases left between them. The CDR3 is 14 amino acids. CDR3 coding DNA: TGTGCCAGCAGCCTAACACCCCCAAACACTGAAGCTTTCTTT. Its translation is CASSLTPPNTEAFF.

Turning to this clonotype: A much larger clone is a single base away; this may be a read error. This likely comes from a read error, as the CDR3 has no conserved phenylalanine or tryptophan at its end. This chain joins TRBV7-6 and TRBJ1-2; D possibly corresponds to TRBD1 (6 bases). Germline V gives CDR1 SGHVS, CDR2 FNYEAQ. This CDR3 spans 15 amino acids. Trimming shortened V by 5 bases and J by 0 bases, and 13 bases separated the two germline ends. The CDR3 DNA reads as TGTGCCAGCAGCGCCGAGGGGGACGCTAACTATGGCTACACCTTG. This codes for CASSAEGDANYGYTL.

This clonotype occurred a few times. The rearrangement joins TRBV28 to TRBJ1-1; TRBD1 matches at 7 bases. The CDR3 is 13 amino acids. The trim removed 5 bases at V and 5 bases at J, leaving 5 bases unmatched. Looked up from germline, CDR1 is MDHEN and CDR2 is SYDVKM. The CDR3 region has the DNA TGTGCCAGCAGTGAGACAGGGTATACTGAAGCTTTCTTT. Its translation is CASSETGYTEAFF. The complete variable domain, with remaining parts taken from reference TRBV28 and TRBJ1-1, reads DVKVTQSSRYLVKRTGEKVFLECVQDMDHENMFWYRQDPGLGLRLIYFSYDVKMKEKGDIPEGYSVSREKKERFSLILESASTNQTSMYLCASSETGYTEAFFGQGTRLTVV.

This clonotype has a handful of counts. The rearrangement uses TRBV6-6 and TRBJ2-2, with D perhaps TRBD2 (6 bases). This CDR3 is built from 16 residues. Trimming shortened V by 2 bases and J by 3 bases, and 13 bases separated the two germline ends. Germline assignment: CDR1 MNHNY and CDR2 SVGAGI (reference sequence). The CDR3 is CASSYRAGRHTGELFF. DNA of the CDR3: TGTGCCAGCAGTTACCGGGCAGGGAGGCACACCGGGGAGCTGTTTTTT.